The next 16 T cell receptor beta chains were all read from a single sample in a study of CD8 T cells in ankylosing spondylitis. Each CDR3 protein is one row after TCRdb ran MiXCR on the 5' RACE reads. Among fewer than 350,000 distinct CDR3 sequences listed, approximately 10% were seen once. Input material: blood, either unsorted or a sorted T cell fraction (not recorded which). These receptors all come from a female donor with ankylosing spondylitis or in good health (not recorded which).

This clonotype was detected a few times. The rearrangement uses TRBV5-1 and TRBJ2-2; 9 nucleotides match TRBD1. V was pared by 0 bases and J by 6 bases, with 3 bases of the junction left unmatched. Germline V CDR1 and CDR2: SGHRS, YFSETQ. This CDR3 region has 15 residues. This CDR3 reads CASSLAGTGPGELFF. The CDR3 nucleotides read TGCGCCAGCAGCTTGGCCGGGACAGGGCCCGGGGAGCTGTTTTTT.

The gene calls are TRBV18 and TRBJ2-3; 8 nucleotides line up with TRBD1. Germline lookup yields CDR1 KGHSH and CDR2 LQKENI. The V segment lost 3 bases and the J segment 5 bases; nucleotides outside the gene matches: 4. The CDR3 runs to 14 residues. The CDR3 region is CASSPRQGQDTQYF. Here the CDR3 DNA reads TGTGCCAGCTCACCTCGACAGGGGCAAGATACGCAGTATTTT.

This clonotype was seen at least ten times. V gene TRBV7-2 combines with J gene TRBJ2-7; 8 bases match TRBD2. This CDR3 comprises 14 residues. V was clipped by 2 bases and J by 0 bases; unmatched bases: 0. From germline, CDR1 is SGHTA and CDR2 FQGNSA. The CDR3 protein is CASSLSGSSYEQYF. The CDR3 nucleotides read TGTGCCAGCAGCTTAAGCGGGAGCTCCTACGAGCAGTACTTC.

This clonotype was recorded many times. This chain connects TRBV24-1 to TRBJ2-5; TRBD2 matches at 7 bases. V dropped 2 bases and J dropped 4; count of bases not matched to a gene: 3. CDR3 length: 14 amino acids. Germline lookup yields CDR1 KGHDR and CDR2 SFDVKD. The CDR3 loop is CATSDSGRAETQYF. CDR3 bases: TGTGCCACCAGTGATTCTGGGAGGGCAGAGACCCAGTACTTC.

This clonotype has a count of ten or more. V gene TRBV24-1 combines with J gene TRBJ2-1; 8 positions agree with TRBD2. CDR3 length equals 14 residues. CDR1 KGHDR and CDR2 SFDVKD come from the germline V gene. Unmatched junction bases numbered 2, after V lost 4 bases and J lost 4 bases. CDR3 protein: CATSDPGGYNEQFF. CDR3 DNA: TGTGCCACCAGTGACCCGGGGGGGTACAATGAGCAGTTCTTC.

There are a few counts of this clonotype. The V and J genes are TRBV3-1 and TRBJ1-6; D possibly corresponds to TRBD1 (6 bases). CDR3 length equals 15 residues. V was clipped by 5 bases and J by 6 bases, with 14 bases between them. Germline CDR1 is LGHDT and CDR2 is YNNKEL (reference sequence). CDR3 sequence (DNA): TGTGCCAGCAGCAGAACAGGGAGCCGTAATTCACCCCTCCACTTT. Translating gives CASSRTGSRNSPLHF.

The chain carries TRBV6-2 or TRBV6-3 and TRBJ1-4; 11 bases align to TRBD1. CDR1 and CDR2 (germline): MNHEY, SVGEGT. There are 18 residues in the CDR3. After removal of 4 bases from V and 4 bases from J, the junction contained 11 bases not matched to a gene. Here the CDR3 reads CASSSPDRGLHRNEKLFF. CDR3 DNA sequence: TGTGCCAGCAGTTCCCCGGACAGGGGGCTTCACCGTAATGAAAAACTGTTTTTT.

This chain connects TRBV7-8 to TRBJ2-1, with D perhaps TRBD2 (5 bases). The CDR3 has 15 residues. CDR1 and CDR2 (germline): SGHVS, FQNEAQ. V was pared by 1 base and J by 7 bases, with 14 bases between. CDR3 sequence (DNA): TGTGCCAGCAGCTTAGGTGAGGGAGTACGAAATGAGCAGTTCTTC. Protein: CASSLGEGVRNEQFF.

The chain employs TRBV5-1 and TRBJ2-1; 12 nucleotides agree with TRBD2. Trimming cost V 4 bases and J 8 bases; bases outside gene matches: 7. The CDR3 runs to 15 residues. CDR1 SGHRS and CDR2 YFSETQ come from the germline V gene. The CDR3 sequence is CASSGRLAGVDEQFF. The CDR3 bases are TGCGCCAGCAGCGGGCGACTAGCGGGGGTCGATGAGCAGTTCTTC.

In its sample, this clonotype was seen many times. The V gene is TRBV12-3 or TRBV12-4, the J gene TRBJ1-4, with D perhaps TRBD1 (6 bases). V lost 2 bases and J 8 bases, leaving 15 bases between the germline ends. The CDR3 is 15 amino acids. The CDR3 spells CASSLMGGRQEKLFF. As DNA, the CDR3 is TGTGCCAGCAGTTTAATGGGGGGCAGGCAAGAAAAACTGTTTTTT.

This clonotype was seen ten or more times. This chain uses TRBV20-1 with TRBJ1-6, with 7 bases aligning to TRBD1. This CDR3 contains 18 residues. Germline V lookup: CDR1 DFQATT, CDR2 SNEGSKA (reference sequence). V lost 0 bases and J lost 6; bases outside the gene matches: 14. The CDR3 DNA reads TGCAGTGCTAGAGATGGGAACAGGGGTCGGGCTCCTAATTCACCCCTCCACTTT. Residues: CSARDGNRGRAPNSPLHF.

DNA for the CDR3: TGTGCCAGCAGCCCCCGACTAGCGGGAGTAGGTGAGCAGTTCTTC. This codes for CASSPRLAGVGEQFF. V gene TRBV11-2 combines with J gene TRBJ2-1; 12 nucleotides line up with TRBD2. Germline CDR1 is SGHAT and CDR2 is FQNNGV. The CDR3 has 15 amino acids. V was pared by 5 bases and J by 9 bases, with 8 bases of the junction left unmatched.

This clonotype occurred many times. The J gene is TRBJ2-2, the V gene TRBV6-1; the D is unclear. This CDR3 is 13 amino acids long. Germline V lookup: CDR1 MNHNS, CDR2 SASEGT. The V end lost 2 bases, the J end lost 6 bases, and 7 bases lay between the germline ends. Here the CDR3 DNA reads TGTGCCAGCAGTGAATTATCATCCGGGGAGCTGTTTTTT. Amino acids: CASSELSSGELFF.

This clonotype was seen many times. The rearrangement uses TRBV5-1 and TRBJ1-2; possibly TRBD1 for D (6 bases). The CDR3 loop spans 14 amino acids. The germline CDR1 and CDR2 sequences are SGHRS and YFSETQ. V was shortened by 3 bases and J by 6 bases, with 15 bases between the two germline ends. CDR3 protein: CASSYRSGADGYTF. CDR3 sequence (DNA): TGCGCCAGCAGCTACCGATCGGGGGCGGATGGCTACACCTTC.

CDR3 sequence reads: CAICFRLDLSSGANVLTF. The CDR3 DNA sequence: TGTGCCATCTGTTTTAGACTGGACCTTAGCTCTGGGGCCAACGTCCTGACTTTC. The genes are TRBV12-3 or TRBV12-4 and TRBJ2-6; D call uncertain. CDR3 length: 18 residues. Trimming cost V 10 bases and J 0 bases, with 22 bases left between them.

This chain joins TRBV11-3 and TRBJ2-1; D might be TRBD2 (6 bases). Trimming took off 5 bases at V and 12 bases at J, with 17 bases between the two ends. Looked up from germline, CDR1 is SGHNT and CDR2 is YENEEA. The CDR3 is 13 residues long. CDR3 DNA sequence: TGTGCCAGCAGCCCCAATGGGAGGCGCCGGCAGTTCTTC. It is translated as CASSPNGRRRQFF.